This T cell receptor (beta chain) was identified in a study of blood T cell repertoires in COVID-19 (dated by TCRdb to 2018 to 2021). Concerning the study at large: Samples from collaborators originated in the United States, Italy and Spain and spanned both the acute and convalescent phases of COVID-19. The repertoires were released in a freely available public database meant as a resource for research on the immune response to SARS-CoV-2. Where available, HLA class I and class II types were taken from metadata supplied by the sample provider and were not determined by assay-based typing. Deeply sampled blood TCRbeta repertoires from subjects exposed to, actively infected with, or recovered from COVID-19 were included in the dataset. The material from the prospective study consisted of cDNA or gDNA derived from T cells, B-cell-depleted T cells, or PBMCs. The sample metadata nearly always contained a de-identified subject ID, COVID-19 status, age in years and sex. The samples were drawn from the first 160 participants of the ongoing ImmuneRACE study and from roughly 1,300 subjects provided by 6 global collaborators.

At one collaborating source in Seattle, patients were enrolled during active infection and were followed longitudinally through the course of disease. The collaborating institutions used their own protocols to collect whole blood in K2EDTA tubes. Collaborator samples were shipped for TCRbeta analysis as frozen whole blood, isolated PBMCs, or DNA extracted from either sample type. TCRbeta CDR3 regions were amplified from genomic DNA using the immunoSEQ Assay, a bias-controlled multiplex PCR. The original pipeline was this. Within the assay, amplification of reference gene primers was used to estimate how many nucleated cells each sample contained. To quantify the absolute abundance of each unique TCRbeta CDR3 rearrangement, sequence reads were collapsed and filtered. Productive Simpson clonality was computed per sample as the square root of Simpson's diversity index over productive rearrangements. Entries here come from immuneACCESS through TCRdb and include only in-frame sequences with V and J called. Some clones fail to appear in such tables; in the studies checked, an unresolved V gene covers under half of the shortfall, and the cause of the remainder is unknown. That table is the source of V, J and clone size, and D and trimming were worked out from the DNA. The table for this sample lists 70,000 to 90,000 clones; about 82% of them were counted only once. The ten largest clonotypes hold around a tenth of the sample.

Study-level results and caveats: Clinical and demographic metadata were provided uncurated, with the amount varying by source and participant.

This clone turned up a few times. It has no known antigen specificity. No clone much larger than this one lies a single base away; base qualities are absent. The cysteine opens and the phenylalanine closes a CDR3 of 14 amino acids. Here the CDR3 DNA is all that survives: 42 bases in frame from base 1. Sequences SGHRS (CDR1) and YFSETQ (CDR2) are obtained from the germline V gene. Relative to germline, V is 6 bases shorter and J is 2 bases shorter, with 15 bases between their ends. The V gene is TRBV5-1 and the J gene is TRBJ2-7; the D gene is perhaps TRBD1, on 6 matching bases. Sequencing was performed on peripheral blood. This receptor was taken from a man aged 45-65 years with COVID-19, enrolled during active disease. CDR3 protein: CASTLDSETYEQYF. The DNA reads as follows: TGCGCCAGCACGCTGGACAGTGAAACCTACGAGCAGTACTTC.